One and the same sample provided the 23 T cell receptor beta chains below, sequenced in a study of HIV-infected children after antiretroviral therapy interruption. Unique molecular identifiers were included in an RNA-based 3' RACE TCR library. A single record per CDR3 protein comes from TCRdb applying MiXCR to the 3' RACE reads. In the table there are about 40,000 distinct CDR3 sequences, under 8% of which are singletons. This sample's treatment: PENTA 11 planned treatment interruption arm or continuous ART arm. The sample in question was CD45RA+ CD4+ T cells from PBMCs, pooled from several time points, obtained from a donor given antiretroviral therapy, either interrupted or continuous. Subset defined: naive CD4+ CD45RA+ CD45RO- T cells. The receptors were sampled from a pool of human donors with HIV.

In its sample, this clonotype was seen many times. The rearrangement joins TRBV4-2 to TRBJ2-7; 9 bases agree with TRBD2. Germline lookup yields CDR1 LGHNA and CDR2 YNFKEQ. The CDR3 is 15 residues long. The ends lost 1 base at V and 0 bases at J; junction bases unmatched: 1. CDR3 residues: CASSQASGISYEQYF. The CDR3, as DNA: TGTGCCAGCAGCCAAGCTAGCGGGATCTCCTACGAGCAGTACTTC.

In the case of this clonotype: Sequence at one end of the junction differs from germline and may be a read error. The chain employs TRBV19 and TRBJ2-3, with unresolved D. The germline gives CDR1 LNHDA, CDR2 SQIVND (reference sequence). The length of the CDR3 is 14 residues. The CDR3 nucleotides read TGTGTCAGCAGTATGGCGGATAGTGCAGAAACGCTGTATTTT. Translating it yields CVSSMADSAETLYF.

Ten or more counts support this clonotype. For the CDR3, the DNA is TGTGCCAGCAGCCTCCAGACAGGGCGCCAAGAGACCCAGTACTTC. Residues: CASSLQTGRQETQYF. The gene calls are TRBV11-2 and TRBJ2-5, with 7 bases that match TRBD1. Unmatched junction bases numbered 7, after V lost 5 bases and J lost 1 base. CDR3 size: 15 residues. Germline CDR1 SGHAT, CDR2 FQNNGV. The full variable domain, in which reference TRBV11-2 and TRBJ2-5 provide the parts outside the CDR3, is EAGVAQSPRYKIIEKRQSVAFWCNPISGHATLYWYQQILGQGPKLLIQFQNNGVVDDSQLPKDRFSAERLKGVDSTLKIQPAKLEDSAVYLCASSLQTGRQETQYFGPGTRLLVL.

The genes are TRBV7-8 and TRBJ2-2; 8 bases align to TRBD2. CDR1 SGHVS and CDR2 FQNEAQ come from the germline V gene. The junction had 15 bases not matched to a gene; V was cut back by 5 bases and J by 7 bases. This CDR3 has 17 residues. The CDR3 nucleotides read TGTGCCAGCAGCCCCGCATGGCTAGCGGGCGCGAACGGGGAGCTGTTTTTT. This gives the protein CASSPAWLAGANGELFF.

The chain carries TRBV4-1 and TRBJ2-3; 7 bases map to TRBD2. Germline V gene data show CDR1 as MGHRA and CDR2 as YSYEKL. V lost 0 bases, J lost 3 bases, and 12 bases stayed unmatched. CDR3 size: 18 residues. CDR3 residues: CASSQDRERAGATDTQYF. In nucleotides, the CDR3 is TGCGCCAGCAGCCAAGATCGGGAACGTGCGGGAGCAACAGATACGCAGTATTTT.

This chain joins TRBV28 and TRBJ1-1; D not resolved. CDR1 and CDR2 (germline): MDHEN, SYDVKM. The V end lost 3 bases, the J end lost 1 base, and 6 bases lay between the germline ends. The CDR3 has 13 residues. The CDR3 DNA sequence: TGTGCCAGCAGTTTGTGGAGGAACACTGAAGCTTTCTTT. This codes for CASSLWRNTEAFF.

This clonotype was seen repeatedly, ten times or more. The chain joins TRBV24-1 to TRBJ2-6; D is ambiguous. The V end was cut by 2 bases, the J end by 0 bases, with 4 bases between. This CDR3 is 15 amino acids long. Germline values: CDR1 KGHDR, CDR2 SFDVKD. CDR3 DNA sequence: TGTGCCACCAGTGATTGGACCTCTGGGGCCAACGTCCTGACTTTC. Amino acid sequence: CATSDWTSGANVLTF.

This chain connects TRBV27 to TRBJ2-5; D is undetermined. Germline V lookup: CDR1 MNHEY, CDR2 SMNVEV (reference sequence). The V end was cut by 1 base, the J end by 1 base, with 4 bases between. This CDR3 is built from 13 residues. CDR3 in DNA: TGTGCCAGCAGTTTATATCTCCAAGAGACCCAGTACTTC. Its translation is CASSLYLQETQYF.

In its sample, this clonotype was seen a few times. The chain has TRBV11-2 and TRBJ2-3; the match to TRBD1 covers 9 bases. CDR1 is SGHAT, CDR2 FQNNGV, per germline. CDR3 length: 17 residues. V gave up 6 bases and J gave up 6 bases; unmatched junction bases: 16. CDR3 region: CASSIRGRDRVSDTQYF. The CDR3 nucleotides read TGTGCCAGCAGTATTAGGGGACGGGACAGGGTGTCGGATACGCAGTATTTT.

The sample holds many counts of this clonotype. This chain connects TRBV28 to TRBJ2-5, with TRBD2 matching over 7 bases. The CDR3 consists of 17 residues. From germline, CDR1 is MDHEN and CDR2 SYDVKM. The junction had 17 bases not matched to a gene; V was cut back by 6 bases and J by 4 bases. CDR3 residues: CASSRGGRVSHLETQYF. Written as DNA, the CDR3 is TGTGCCAGCAGCCGCGGAGGGAGGGTCTCTCATTTAGAGACCCAGTACTTC.

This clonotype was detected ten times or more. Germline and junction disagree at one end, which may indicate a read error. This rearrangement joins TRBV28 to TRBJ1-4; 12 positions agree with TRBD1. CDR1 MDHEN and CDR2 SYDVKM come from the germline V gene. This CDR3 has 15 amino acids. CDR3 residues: CASSWDRGPDERLFF. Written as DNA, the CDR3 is TGTGCTAGCAGTTGGGACAGGGGGCCTGACGAAAGATTATTTTTC.

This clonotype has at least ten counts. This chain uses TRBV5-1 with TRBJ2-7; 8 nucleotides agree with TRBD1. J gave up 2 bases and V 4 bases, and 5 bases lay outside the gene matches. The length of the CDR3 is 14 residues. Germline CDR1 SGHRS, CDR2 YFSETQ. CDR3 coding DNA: TGCGCCAGCAGCGCTCGGACAGGGACCTACGAGCAGTACTTC. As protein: CASSARTGTYEQYF.

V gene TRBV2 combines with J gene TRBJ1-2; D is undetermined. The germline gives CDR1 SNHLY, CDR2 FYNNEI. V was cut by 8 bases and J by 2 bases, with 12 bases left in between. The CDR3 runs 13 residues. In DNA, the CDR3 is TGTGCCAGCTATGGACTTCAGAACTATGGCTACACCTTC. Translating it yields CASYGLQNYGYTF.

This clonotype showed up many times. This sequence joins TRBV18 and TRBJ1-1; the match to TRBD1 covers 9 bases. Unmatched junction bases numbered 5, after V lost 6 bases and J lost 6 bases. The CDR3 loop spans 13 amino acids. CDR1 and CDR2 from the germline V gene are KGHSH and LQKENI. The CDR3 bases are TGTGCCAGCTCGGGACAGGGTTCGGCTGAAGCTTTCTTT. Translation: CASSGQGSAEAFF.

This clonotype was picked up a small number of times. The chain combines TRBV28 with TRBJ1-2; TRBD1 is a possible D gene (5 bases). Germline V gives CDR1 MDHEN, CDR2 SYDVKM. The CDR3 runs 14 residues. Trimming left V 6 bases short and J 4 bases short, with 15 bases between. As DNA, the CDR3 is TGTGCCAGCAGCCGGAACAGGAGCGGCTATGGCTACACCTTC. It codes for CASSRNRSGYGYTF.

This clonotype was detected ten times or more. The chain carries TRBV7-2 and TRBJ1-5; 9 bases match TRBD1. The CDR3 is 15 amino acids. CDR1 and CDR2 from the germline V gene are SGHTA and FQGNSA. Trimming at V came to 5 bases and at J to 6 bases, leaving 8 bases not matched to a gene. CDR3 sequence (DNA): TGTGCCAGCAGCCCCAGGACAGGGGTGGGTCAGCCCCAGCATTTT. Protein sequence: CASSPRTGVGQPQHF.

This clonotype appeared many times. The CDR3 DNA follows: TGTGCCAGCAGTGGGACAGGGTTGATTGAAAAACTGTTTTTT. Amino acid sequence: CASSGTGLIEKLFF. The genes are TRBV27 and TRBJ1-4; 9 positions match TRBD1. The CDR3 totals 14 residues. Unmatched junction bases numbered 5, after V lost 5 bases and J lost 7 bases. The germline V gene has CDR1 MNHEY and CDR2 SMNVEV (reference sequence). Full variable domain (rest looked up from reference TRBV27 and TRBJ1-4): EAQVTQNPRYLITVTGKKLTVTCSQNMNHEYMSWYRQDPGLGLRQIYYSMNVEVTDKGDVPEGYKVSRKEKRNFPLILESPSPNQTSLYFCASSGTGLIEKLFFGSGTQLSVL.

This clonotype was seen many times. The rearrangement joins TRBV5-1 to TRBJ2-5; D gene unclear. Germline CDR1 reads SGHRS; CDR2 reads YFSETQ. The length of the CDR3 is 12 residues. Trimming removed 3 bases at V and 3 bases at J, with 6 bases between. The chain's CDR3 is CASSYSEETQYF. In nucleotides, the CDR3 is TGCGCCAGCAGCTACAGTGAAGAGACCCAGTACTTC.

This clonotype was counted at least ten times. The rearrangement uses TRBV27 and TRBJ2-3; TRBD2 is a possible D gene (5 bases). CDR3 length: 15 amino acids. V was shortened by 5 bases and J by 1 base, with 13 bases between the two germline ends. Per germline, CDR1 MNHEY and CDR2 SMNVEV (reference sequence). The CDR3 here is CASSRLNSGTDTQYF. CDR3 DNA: TGTGCCAGCAGTCGGCTGAATAGCGGCACAGATACGCAGTATTTT.

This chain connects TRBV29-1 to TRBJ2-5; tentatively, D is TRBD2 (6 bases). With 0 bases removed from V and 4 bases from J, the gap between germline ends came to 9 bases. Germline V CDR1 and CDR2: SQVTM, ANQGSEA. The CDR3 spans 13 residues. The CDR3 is CSVEDGRGETQYF. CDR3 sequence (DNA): TGCAGCGTTGAAGACGGGCGGGGAGAGACCCAGTACTTC. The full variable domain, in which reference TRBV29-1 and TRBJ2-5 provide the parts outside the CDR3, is SAVISQKPSRDICQRGTSLTIQCQVDSQVTMMFWYRQQPGQSLTLIATANQGSEATYESGFVIDKFPISRPNLTFSTLTVSNMSPEDSSIYLCSVEDGRGETQYFGPGTRLLVL.

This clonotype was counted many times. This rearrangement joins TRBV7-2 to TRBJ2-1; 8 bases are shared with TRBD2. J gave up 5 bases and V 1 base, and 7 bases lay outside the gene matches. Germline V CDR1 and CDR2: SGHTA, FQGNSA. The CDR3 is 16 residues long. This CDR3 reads CASSLDGGGPNNEQFF. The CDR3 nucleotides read TGTGCCAGCAGCTTAGATGGCGGGGGGCCAAACAATGAGCAGTTCTTC.

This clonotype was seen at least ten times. The CDR3 protein is CASSFTGTRTDTQYF. The CDR3 region has the DNA TGTGCCAGCAGTTTCACAGGGACCCGCACAGATACGCAGTATTTT. The V gene is TRBV28, the J gene TRBJ2-3; a weak D match, TRBD1 (6 bases). Germline V CDR1 and CDR2: MDHEN, SYDVKM. The V and J ends lost 3 bases and 1 base respectively, with 11 bases between them. CDR3 length: 15 amino acids.

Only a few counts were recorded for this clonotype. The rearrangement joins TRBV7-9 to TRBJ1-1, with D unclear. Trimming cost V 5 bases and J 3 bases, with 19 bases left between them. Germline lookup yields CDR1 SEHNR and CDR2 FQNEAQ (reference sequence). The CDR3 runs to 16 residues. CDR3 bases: TGTGCCAGCAGCCCCAGCAGAGCTAACTCCGACACTGAAGCTTTCTTT. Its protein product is CASSPSRANSDTEAFF.